This T cell receptor beta chain was retrieved from a study of blood T cell repertoires in COVID-19. As for the study in general: Samples of COVID-19 (acute and convalescent) were obtained from the United States, Italy and Spain. T cells, B-cell-depleted T cells, or PBMCs provided the cDNA or gDNA that served as material.

TCRdb's copy holds only in-frame clones and misses some; the assay was immunoSEQ multiplex PCR. The sample has roughly 100,000 clones; about 89% are singletons. The CDR3 contains 15 residues. Trimming left V 0 bases short and J 2 bases short, with 8 bases between. CDR1 PRHDT and CDR2 FYEKMQ come from the germline V gene (reference sequence). V and J are TRBV13 and TRBJ1-5; D perhaps matches TRBD1 (6 bases). The sequenced sample was peripheral blood. The TCR was taken from a human donor with active COVID-19. The donor label of this sample is uncertain. CDR3 residues: CASSLGGAGNQPQHF. The CDR3 nucleotides are TGTGCCAGCAGCTTAGGGGGGGCGGGCAATCAGCCCCAGCATTTT.